The TCR beta chain under discussion was sequenced for a study of shared clonotypes between healthy human individuals. The overall study: A couple of women and a few men aged 18 to 49 served as donors.

Concerning this clone: The antigen is not known. A single base separates this from a much larger clone, so it may be a read error. At the DNA level, this CDR3 is encoded by other sequences in the same sample as well.

Each subset's genomic DNA was shared equally among a number of immunoSEQ plates. Sequencing used immunoSEQ multiplex PCR; TCRdb keeps in-frame clones, though not all of them. Counted here are millions of clones, about 95% occurring once; the ten biggest clones make up approximately 0.13%. Study-level points and caveats: Clonotypes which were not shared had lower generation probabilities than clonotypes that all four donors shared.

The clonotype comes from a man younger than 35 in good health. Sequencing used naive CD4+ T cells sorted from blood. Described subset: CD45RA+ positively selected.

The CDR3 nucleotides are TGTGCCAGCAGATCACGAACAGGGTTCGTCAATCAGCCCCAGCATTTT. It yields the protein CASRSRTGFVNQPQHF. This chain uses TRBV5-8 with TRBJ1-5; D might be TRBD1 (6 bases). Germline V gene data show CDR1 as SGHTS and CDR2 as YDEGEE. V was pared by 5 bases and J by 3 bases, with 18 bases between. There are 16 residues in the CDR3.